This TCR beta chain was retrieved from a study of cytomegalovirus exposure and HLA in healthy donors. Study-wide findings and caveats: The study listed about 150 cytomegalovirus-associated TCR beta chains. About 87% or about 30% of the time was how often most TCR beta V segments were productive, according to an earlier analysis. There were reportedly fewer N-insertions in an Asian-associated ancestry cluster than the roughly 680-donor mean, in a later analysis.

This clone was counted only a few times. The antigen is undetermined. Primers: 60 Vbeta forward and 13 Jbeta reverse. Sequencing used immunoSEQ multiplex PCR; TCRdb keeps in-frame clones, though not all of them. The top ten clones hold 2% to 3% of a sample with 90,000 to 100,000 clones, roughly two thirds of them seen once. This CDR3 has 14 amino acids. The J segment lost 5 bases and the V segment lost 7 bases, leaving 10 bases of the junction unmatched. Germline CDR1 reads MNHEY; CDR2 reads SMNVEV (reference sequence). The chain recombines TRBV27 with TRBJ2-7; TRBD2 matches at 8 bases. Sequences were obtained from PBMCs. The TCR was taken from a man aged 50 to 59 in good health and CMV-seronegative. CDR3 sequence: CASTPGGGSDEQYF. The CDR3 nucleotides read TGTGCCAGCACCCCGGGAGGGGGTTCAGACGAGCAGTACTTC.